Presented here are 7 T cell receptor beta chains from one specimen sequenced in a study of neurological immune-mediated disorders (dated by TCRdb to between 2018 and 2020). Library prep was done by 5' RACE. The run used an Illumina HiSeq 2500. Using fastp trimming at Q25 and MiXCR clonotype assembly, TCRdb reanalyzed the public sequencing data and kept in-frame beta chains. Rows with one shared CDR3 protein collapse into an entry with the most common genes and DNA. The sample contains under 70,000 distinct CDR3 sequences, 3% to 3.5% of them found a single time. The ten top clones hold 7.1% of the sample. Sequenced input: PBMCs. The receptors were sampled from a woman between 55 and 75 years old with multiple sclerosis.

The CDR3 region is CASSLRLMETQYF. The DNA for the CDR3 is TGTGCCAGCAGCTTGAGGCTTATGGAGACCCAGTACTTC. J is TRBJ2-5 and V is TRBV7-6; D not certain. The V gene's germline CDR1 is SGHVS and CDR2 FNYEAQ. This CDR3 is 13 amino acids long. Trimming cost V 3 bases and J 5 bases, with 10 bases left between them.

This clonotype was seen repeatedly, ten times or more. This chain links TRBV5-1 with TRBJ2-4; 13 bases line up with TRBD2. The ends lost 4 bases at V and 6 bases at J; junction bases unmatched: 7. Per germline, CDR1 SGHRS and CDR2 YFSETQ. The CDR3 runs to 16 residues. CDR3 coding DNA: TGCGCCAGCAGCAACGGACTAGCGGGAGTTTTAAACATTCAGTACTTC. This sequence encodes CASSNGLAGVLNIQYF.

This clonotype was counted many times. The rearrangement joins TRBV20-1 to TRBJ1-5; D not resolved. V lost 6 bases to trimming and J lost 7 bases, with 25 bases between them. The CDR3 length is 16 residues. Looked up from germline, CDR1 is DFQATT and CDR2 is SNEGSKA (reference sequence). The CDR3 nucleotides read TGCAGTGCCGCCCGGTGGGAAGCCGCCTTCGGCCAGCCCCAGCATTTT. Translated: CSAARWEAAFGQPQHF.

This clonotype appeared many times. The chain employs TRBV28 and TRBJ2-5; D not resolved. Trimming removed 3 bases from V and 13 bases from J, with 9 bases in between. The CDR3 covers 10 residues. In germline, CDR1 is MDHEN, CDR2 SYDVKM. CDR3 protein: CASSLYSRYF. The CDR3 DNA sequence: TGTGCCAGCAGTTTGTACAGCCGGTACTTC. The whole variable domain, filled in from reference TRBV28 and TRBJ2-5, reads DVKVTQSSRYLVKRTGEKVFLECVQDMDHENMFWYRQDPGLGLRLIYFSYDVKMKEKGDIPEGYSVSREKKERFSLILESASTNQTSMYLCASSLYSRYFGPGTRLLVL.

This clonotype was seen many times. The J gene is TRBJ2-5, the V gene TRBV28; 7 nucleotides align to TRBD2. The germline V gene encodes CDR1 MDHEN and CDR2 SYDVKM. V gave up 5 bases and J gave up 6 bases; unmatched junction bases: 9. This CDR3 comprises 14 residues. The CDR3 spells CASSQLGGVKTQYF. DNA of the CDR3: TGTGCCAGCAGTCAACTTGGGGGGGTTAAGACCCAGTACTTC. Full variable domain (rest looked up from reference TRBV28 and TRBJ2-5): DVKVTQSSRYLVKRTGEKVFLECVQDMDHENMFWYRQDPGLGLRLIYFSYDVKMKEKGDIPEGYSVSREKKERFSLILESASTNQTSMYLCASSQLGGVKTQYFGPGTRLLVL.

This chain links TRBV30 with TRBJ2-2; the D gene is possibly TRBD2 (5 bases). The CDR3 extends over 13 amino acids. Trimming removed 1 base from V and 5 bases from J, with 8 bases in between. CDR1 is GTSNPN, CDR2 SVGIG, per germline (reference sequence). This CDR3 is CAWSGRFTGELFF. CDR3 coding DNA: TGTGCCTGGAGTGGGAGGTTTACCGGGGAGCTGTTTTTT.

This clonotype came up many times. The CDR3 nucleotides read TGCAGTGCTAGAGATAAGGGGACTAGCAGATACGAGCAGTACTTC. Translation: CSARDKGTSRYEQYF. The chain recombines TRBV20-1 with TRBJ2-7; 9 positions agree with TRBD2. V trimming: 0 bases; J trimming: 4 bases; junction bases outside the gene matches: 7. Germline V gene data show CDR1 as DFQATT and CDR2 as SNEGSKA (reference sequence). The CDR3 is 15 amino acids.